A selection of T cell receptor beta chains follows, all from one sample in a study of shared clonotypes between healthy human individuals. Assay: immunoSEQ multiplex PCR; the TCRdb copy retains only in-frame clones and omits some. The repertoire holds roughly 2,300,000 clones, about nine tenths seen once, with about 0.36% in the top ten. Sequencing was done on a sample of naive CD4+ T cells from PBMCs. The receptors come from a man aged 18 to 29 in good health. Some clones in this sample may be carry-over from other donors' samples. Each CDR3 is given with its conserved first and last residue. A D gene is named only where the DNA matches it firmly. Where a row states a size, it is once, few, many or the class of an expanded clone; other rows omit it.

>TRBD1|TRBV28|.|TRBJ1-3
CASAPRTGIGNTIYF
>.|TRBV30|.|TRBJ1-2
CAWSVPGRRDLEVGYTF
>.|TRBV6-5|.|TRBJ1-5
CASSRDRYIGPQHF
>TRBD1|TRBV30|few|TRBJ1-5
CAWAGTGRNQPQHF
>.|TRBV4-1|.|TRBJ2-2
CASSQADRTNTGELFF
>.|TRBV29-1|.|TRBJ2-7
CSVVQGWEPYEQYF
>TRBD1|TRBV5-1|.|TRBJ1-5
CASSLDGTGYQPQHF
>.|TRBV5-1|.|TRBJ2-2
CASSLYGGTNTGELFF
>.|TRBV11-2|once|TRBJ2-2
CASSTTLRFVAGELFF
>.|TRBV18|once|TRBJ2-7
CASSPSASYEQYF
>TRBD1|TRBV7-2|.|TRBJ2-2
CASREPGTGDTGELFF
>.|TRBV7-9|.|TRBJ1-1
CASSLGRINTEAFF
>TRBD2|TRBV7-3|.|TRBJ2-2
CASSLNPSGIDGELFF
>.|TRBV9|.|TRBJ2-3
CASSVVGTDTQYF
>.|TRBV6-1|.|TRBJ1-3
CASSAERVGGRFSGNTIYF
>TRBD2|TRBV4-1|.|TRBJ2-1
CASSQGLSGSSYNEQFF
>.|TRBV5-1|.|TRBJ1-2
CASSTGGTNYGYTF
>.|TRBV4-1|.|TRBJ2-2
CASSQDTNRGTGELFF
>TRBD1|TRBV19|.|TRBJ2-6
CASSSRTGASSGANVLTF
>.|TRBV7-9|.|TRBJ1-5
CASSLGLGQGNQPQHF
>.|TRBV7-9|.|TRBJ1-1
CASSPQRLNTEAFF
>TRBD1|TRBV6-1|.|TRBJ2-7
CASSERRGYEQYF
>.|TRBV30|.|TRBJ1-6
CAWSRPRQGIWDNSPLHF
>.|TRBV20-1|.|TRBJ2-7
CSATQGYEQYF
>TRBD2|TRBV27|.|TRBJ2-1
CASSITGTSGTTEQFF
>TRBD2|TRBV7-2|.|TRBJ2-1
CASSSGTSGNNEQFF
>.|TRBV18|once|TRBJ2-7
CASSSQFDEQYF
>TRBD2|TRBV19|.|TRBJ2-2
CASTLTSGRAGTGELFF
>TRBD2|TRBV7-2|.|TRBJ2-3
CASSSSGSPDTQYF
>TRBD1|TRBV28|.|TRBJ1-2
CASSFRDRANYGYTF
>.|TRBV5-1|.|TRBJ1-5
CASSLAGTSYQPQHF
>.|TRBV7-9|.|TRBJ2-7
CASSARQAGQNYEQYF
>TRBD2|TRBV28|.|TRBJ2-1
CASSFSGSEQFF
>.|TRBV5-1|.|TRBJ2-1
CASSLVGRTYNEQFF
>.|TRBV7-2|.|TRBJ2-1
CASSADPFEQFF
>.|TRBV12-5|.|TRBJ1-5
CASGQGTGRNQPQHF
>.|TRBV9|.|TRBJ2-3
CASSTGTDTQYF
>.|TRBV19|.|TRBJ1-2
CASSFPVRTGYTF
>.|TRBV7-2|.|TRBJ2-1
CASSRRGNYHEQFF
>TRBD1|TRBV6-5|.|TRBJ2-7
CASSRDSLSYEQYF
>.|TRBV28|.|TRBJ1-5
CASSLRSRYSNQPQHF
>TRBD2|TRBV25-1|.|TRBJ2-3
CASSDSGRHTQYF
>TRBD1|TRBV7-9|.|TRBJ2-1
CASSPGTGDNEQFF
>TRBD2|TRBV4-3|.|TRBJ2-1
CASSQSSGSSNEQFF
>TRBD1|TRBV10-2|.|TRBJ1-5
CASSERDRGGQPQHF
>.|TRBV15|.|TRBJ2-7
CATSGWGSSDEQYF
>TRBD1|TRBV28|.|TRBJ2-1
CASLPVGTGDIYNEQFF
>TRBD2|TRBV30|.|TRBJ2-2
CAWKTGLAGANTGELFF